This TCR beta chain was identified during a study of cytomegalovirus exposure and HLA in healthy donors. The PCR contained 60 Vbeta and 13 Jbeta primers. The data were produced by immunoSEQ multiplex PCR, yet TCRdb's version contains in-frame clones alone and is incomplete. The table includes approximately 210,000 clones, under 85% detected once. CDR1 LNHNV and CDR2 YYDKDF come from the germline V gene (reference sequence). This CDR3 comprises 14 residues. J lost 2 bases, V lost 6 bases, and 3 bases had no gene match. The chain employs TRBV15 and TRBJ2-5, with TRBD2 matching 10 bases. The sequencing sample was made of PBMCs. The TCR sequence derives from a woman aged 45-65 years in good health and CMV-seropositive. The CDR3, as DNA: TGTGCCACCAGAAAAGCGGGGGGGCAAGAGACCCAGTACTTC. As protein: CATRKAGGQETQYF.